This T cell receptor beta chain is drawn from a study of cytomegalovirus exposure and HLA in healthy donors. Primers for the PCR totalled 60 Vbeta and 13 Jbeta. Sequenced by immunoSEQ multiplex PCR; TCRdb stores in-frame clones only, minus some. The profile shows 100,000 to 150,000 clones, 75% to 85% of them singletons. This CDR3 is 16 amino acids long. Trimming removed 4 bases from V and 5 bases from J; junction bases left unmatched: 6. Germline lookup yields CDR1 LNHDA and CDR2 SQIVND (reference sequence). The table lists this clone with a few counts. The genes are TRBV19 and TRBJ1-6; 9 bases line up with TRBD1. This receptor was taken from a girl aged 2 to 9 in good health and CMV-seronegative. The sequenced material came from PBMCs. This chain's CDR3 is CASSNRDRVHNSPLHF. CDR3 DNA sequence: TGTGCCAGTAGTAACCGGGACAGGGTCCATAATTCACCCCTCCACTTT.